This T cell receptor (beta chain) was captured by sequencing in a study of blood T cell repertoires in COVID-19. Study summary: Material from acute and convalescent COVID-19 was sourced from the United States, Italy and Spain. In each case, the material was cDNA or gDNA derived from T cells, B-cell-depleted T cells, or PBMCs.

Original processing notes: The assay estimated nucleated cells by amplifying reference gene primers. The method was immunoSEQ multiplex PCR; TCRdb's version includes in-frame clones alone and lacks a portion of them. V and J calls and clone size come straight from that table; D and trimming were deduced from the DNA. The data show approximately 220,000 clones, about 85% seen once. Deletions cut 5 bases from V and 0 bases from J, with 8 bases between. Germline V gene lookup returns CDR1 SNHLY and CDR2 FYNNEI. CDR3 length equals 14 residues. The sequence was collected from a man aged 50-59 years who had recovered from COVID-19. The rearrangement joins TRBV2 to TRBJ1-5; the D is unclear. Sequencing was carried out using peripheral blood. Here the CDR3 reads CASSQRYSNQPQHF. The CDR3, as DNA: TGTGCCAGCAGTCAGCGGTATAGCAATCAGCCCCAGCATTTT.